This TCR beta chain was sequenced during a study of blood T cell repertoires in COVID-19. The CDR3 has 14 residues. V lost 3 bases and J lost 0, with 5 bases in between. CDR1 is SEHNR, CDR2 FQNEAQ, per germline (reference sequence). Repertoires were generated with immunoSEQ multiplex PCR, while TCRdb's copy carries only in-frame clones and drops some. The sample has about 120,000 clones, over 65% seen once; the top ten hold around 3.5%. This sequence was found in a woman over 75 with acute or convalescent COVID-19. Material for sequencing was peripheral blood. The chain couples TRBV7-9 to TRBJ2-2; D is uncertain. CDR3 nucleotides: TGTGCCAGCAGCTTTTCGGCGAACACCGGGGAGCTGTTTTTT. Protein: CASSFSANTGELFF.